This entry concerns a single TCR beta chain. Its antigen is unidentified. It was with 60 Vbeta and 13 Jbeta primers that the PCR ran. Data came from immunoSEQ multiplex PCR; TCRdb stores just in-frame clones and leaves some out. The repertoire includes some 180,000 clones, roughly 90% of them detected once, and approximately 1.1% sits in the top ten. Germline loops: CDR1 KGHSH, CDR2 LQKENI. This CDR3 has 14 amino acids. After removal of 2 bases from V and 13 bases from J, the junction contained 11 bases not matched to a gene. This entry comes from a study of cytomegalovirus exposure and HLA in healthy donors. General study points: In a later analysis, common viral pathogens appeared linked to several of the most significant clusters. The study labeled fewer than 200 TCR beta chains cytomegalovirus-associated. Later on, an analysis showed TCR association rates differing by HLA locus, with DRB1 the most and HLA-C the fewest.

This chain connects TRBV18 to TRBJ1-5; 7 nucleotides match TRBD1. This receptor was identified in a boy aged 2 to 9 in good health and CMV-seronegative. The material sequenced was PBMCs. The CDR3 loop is CASSPDRVVARQHF. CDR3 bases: TGTGCCAGCTCACCAGACAGGGTTGTTGCCCGTCAGCATTTT.